This T cell receptor beta chain was recovered during a study of spatial heterogeneity in lung cancer. Germline V gives CDR1 ENHRY, CDR2 SYGVKD. The junction had 9 bases not matched to a gene; V was cut back by 0 bases and J by 6 bases. The CDR3 covers 16 residues. There are many counts of this clonotype. A single record per CDR3 protein comes from TCRdb applying MiXCR to the 5' RACE reads. Altogether approximately 40,000 distinct CDR3 sequences are present, 5.2% being singletons, with the ten largest covering about 25%. Time point indicated: sample taken at primary tumor resection. No cells were sorted before sequencing. The whole RNA sequenced was extracted from tumor, nontumor lung or frozen PBMC.

The chain combines TRBV10-3 with TRBJ2-7; 9 bases are shared with TRBD2. The receptor's source is a female donor with early-stage non-small cell lung cancer. Source: PBMCs, taken at surgery. The CDR3 is CAISESVGGGAREQYF. The CDR3 bases are TGTGCCATCAGTGAGTCCGTTGGCGGGGGGGCCCGCGAGCAGTACTTC.